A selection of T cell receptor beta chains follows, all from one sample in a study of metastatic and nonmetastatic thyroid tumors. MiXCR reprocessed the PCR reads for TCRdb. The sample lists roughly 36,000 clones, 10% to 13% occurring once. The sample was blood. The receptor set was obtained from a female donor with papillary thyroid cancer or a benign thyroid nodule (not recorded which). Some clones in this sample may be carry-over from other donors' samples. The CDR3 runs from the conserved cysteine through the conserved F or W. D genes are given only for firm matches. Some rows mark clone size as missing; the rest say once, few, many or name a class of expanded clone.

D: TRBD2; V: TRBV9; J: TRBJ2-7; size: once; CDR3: CASSIAGGLAETSYEKYF; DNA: TGTGCCAGCAGCATAGCAGGCGGACTAGCGGAGACGTCCTACGAGAAGTACTTC
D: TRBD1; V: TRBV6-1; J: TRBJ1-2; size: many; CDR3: CASSPKTGADYGYTF; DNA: TGTGCCAGCAGTCCGAAGACAGGGGCGGACTATGGCTACACCTTC
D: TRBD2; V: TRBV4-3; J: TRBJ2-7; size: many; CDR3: CASSQATSGKYEQYF; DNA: TGCGCCAGCAGCCAAGCGACTAGCGGGAAGTACGAGCAGTACTTC
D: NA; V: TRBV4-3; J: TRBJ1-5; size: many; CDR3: CASSQDVGDQPQHF; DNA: TGCGCCAGCAGCCAAGATGTAGGGGATCAGCCCCAGCATTTT
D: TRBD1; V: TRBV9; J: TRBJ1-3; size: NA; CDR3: CASSIGGAWDTIYF; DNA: TGTGCCAGCAGTATAGGGGGCGCCTGGGACACCATATATTTT
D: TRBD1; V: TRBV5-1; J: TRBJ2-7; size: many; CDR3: CASSLTGQTYEQYF; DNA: TGCGCCAGCAGCTTGACGGGACAGACCTACGAGCAGTACTTC
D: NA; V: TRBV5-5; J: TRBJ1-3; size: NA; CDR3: CASLGFSGNTIYF; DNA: TGTGCCAGCTTGGGTTTCTCTGGAAACACCATATATTTT
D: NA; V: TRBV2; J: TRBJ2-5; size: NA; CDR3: CASSVRETQYF; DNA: TGTGCCAGCAGTGTCCGAGAGACCCAGTACTTC
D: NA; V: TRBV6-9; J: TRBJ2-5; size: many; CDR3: CASSYDGRWETQYF; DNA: TGTGCCAGCAGTTATGACGGGAGATGGGAGACCCAGTACTTC
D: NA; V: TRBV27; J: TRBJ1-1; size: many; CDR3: CASRTGFDTEAFF; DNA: TGTGCCAGCAGGACTGGGTTCGACACTGAAGCTTTCTTT
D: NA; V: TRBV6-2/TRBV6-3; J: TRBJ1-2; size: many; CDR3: CASSYEARYGYTF; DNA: TGTGCCAGCAGTTACGAGGCCAGATATGGCTACACCTTC
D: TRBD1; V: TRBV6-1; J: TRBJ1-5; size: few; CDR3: CASSQQTGRPQHF; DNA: TGTGCCAGCAGTCAACAGACAGGGCGGCCCCAGCATTTT
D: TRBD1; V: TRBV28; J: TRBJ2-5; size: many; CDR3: CASSTGGETQYF; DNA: TGTGCCAGCAGCACAGGGGGAGAGACCCAGTACTTC
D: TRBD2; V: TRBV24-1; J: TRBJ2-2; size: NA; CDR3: CATSDAGLAGVGVPGELFF; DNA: TGTGCCACCAGTGATGCGGGACTAGCGGGAGTTGGGGTTCCCGGGGAGCTGTTTTTT
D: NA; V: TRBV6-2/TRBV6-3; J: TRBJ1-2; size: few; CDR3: CASKTQGPYGYTF; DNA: TGTGCCAGCAAAACTCAGGGGCCCTATGGCTACACCTTC
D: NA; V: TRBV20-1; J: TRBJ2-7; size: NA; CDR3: CSAPSSGEHEQYF; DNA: TGCAGTGCACCGTCATCGGGAGAGCACGAGCAGTACTTC
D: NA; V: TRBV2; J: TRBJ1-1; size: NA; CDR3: CASSVDGYTEAFF; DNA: TGTGCCAGCAGTGTCGACGGATACACTGAAGCTTTCTTT
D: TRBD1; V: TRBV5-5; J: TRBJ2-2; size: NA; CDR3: CASSIRQGANTGELFF; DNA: TGTGCCAGCAGCATCAGACAGGGGGCGAACACCGGGGAGCTGTTTTTT
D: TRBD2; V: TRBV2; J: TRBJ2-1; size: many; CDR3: CASSASGSSYNEQFF; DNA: TGTGCCAGCAGTGCTAGCGGGAGCTCCTACAATGAGCAGTTCTTC
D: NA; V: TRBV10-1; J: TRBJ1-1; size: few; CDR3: CASSDSRYTEAFF; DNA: TGCGCCAGCAGTGATTCGAGGTACACTGAAGCTTTCTTT
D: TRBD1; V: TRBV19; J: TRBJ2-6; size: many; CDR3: CASSIGGQGRSGANVLTF; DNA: TGTGCCAGTAGTATAGGGGGACAGGGGAGGTCTGGGGCCAACGTCCTGACTTTC
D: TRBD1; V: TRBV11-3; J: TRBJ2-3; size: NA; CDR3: CASSFRDRGDTQYF; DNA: TGTGCCAGCAGCTTCCGGGACAGGGGGGATACGCAGTATTTT
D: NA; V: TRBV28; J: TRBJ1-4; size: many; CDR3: CASSFAGAPATNEKLFF; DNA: TGTGCCAGCAGTTTCGCGGGGGCTCCTGCAACTAATGAAAAACTGTTTTTT
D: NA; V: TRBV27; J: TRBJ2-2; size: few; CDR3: CASSFSGENTGELFF; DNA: TGTGCCAGCAGTTTTTCCGGAGAGAACACCGGGGAGCTGTTTTTT
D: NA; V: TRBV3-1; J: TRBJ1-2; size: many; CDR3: CASSQRGNYGYTF; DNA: TGTGCCAGCAGCCAAAGGGGTAACTATGGCTACACCTTC
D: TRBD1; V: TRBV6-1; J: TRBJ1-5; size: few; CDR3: CASNPGQGGNQPQHF; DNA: TGTGCCAGCAACCCGGGACAGGGGGGCAATCAGCCACAGCATTTT
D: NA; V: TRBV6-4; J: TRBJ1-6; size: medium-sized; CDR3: CASSESQGDNSPLHF; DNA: TGTGCCAGCAGTGAATCACAGGGAGATAATTCACCCCTCCACTTT
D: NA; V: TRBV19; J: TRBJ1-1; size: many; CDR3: CASSPGRLNTEAFF; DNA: TGTGCCAGTAGCCCCGGACGGTTGAACACTGAAGCTTTCTTT
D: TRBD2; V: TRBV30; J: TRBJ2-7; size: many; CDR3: CAWSPSTSGAPYEQYF; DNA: TGTGCCTGGAGTCCCTCTACTAGCGGGGCCCCCTACGAGCAGTACTTC
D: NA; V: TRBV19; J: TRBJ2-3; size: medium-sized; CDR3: CASVRDRGDTQYF; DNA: TGTGCCAGCGTACGGGACCGGGGAGATACGCAGTATTTT
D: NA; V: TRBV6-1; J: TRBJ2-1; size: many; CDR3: CASILGPAYNEQFF; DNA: TGTGCCAGCATCCTCGGACCGGCCTACAATGAGCAGTTCTTC
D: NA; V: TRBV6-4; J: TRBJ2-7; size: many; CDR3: CASSISAGSYEQYF; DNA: TGTGCCAGCAGTATATCCGCAGGTTCCTACGAGCAGTACTTC
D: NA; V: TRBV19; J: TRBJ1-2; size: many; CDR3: CASSPDRNYGYTF; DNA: TGTGCCAGTAGCCCAGACAGAAACTATGGCTACACCTTC
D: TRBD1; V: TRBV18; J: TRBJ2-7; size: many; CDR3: CASSQQGVLDEQYF; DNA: TGTGCCAGCTCCCAACAGGGGGTTCTGGACGAGCAGTACTTC
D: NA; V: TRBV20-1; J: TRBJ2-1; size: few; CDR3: CSARVAGRTDLEQFF; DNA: TGCAGTGCTAGGGTGGCCGGGAGAACTGATCTGGAGCAGTTCTTC
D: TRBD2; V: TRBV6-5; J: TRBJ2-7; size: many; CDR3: CASSYSSPAGVRREQYF; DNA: TGTGCCAGCAGTTACTCCTCCCCCGCGGGAGTACGTCGCGAGCAGTACTTC
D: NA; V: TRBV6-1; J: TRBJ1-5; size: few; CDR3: CASSERDSQPQHF; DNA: TGTGCCAGCAGTGAACGAGATTCCCAGCCCCAGCATTTT
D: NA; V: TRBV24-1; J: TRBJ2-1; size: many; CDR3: CATSDPEYNEQFF; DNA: TGTGCCACCAGTGACCCAGAATACAATGAGCAGTTCTTC